Each of the 7 T cell receptor beta chains below was sequenced from the same sample in a study of identical twins. From the 5' RACE reads, TCRdb called clonotypes with MiXCR, one entry per CDR3 protein. The sample shows some 1,700,000 distinct CDR3 sequences, roughly 35% of them seen only once. The sample taken for sequencing was cord blood. The origin of the receptors is a newborn girl in good health.

The J gene is TRBJ2-7, the V gene TRBV2; 10 positions match TRBD2. Germline assignment: CDR1 SNHLY and CDR2 FYNNEI. V was pared by 1 base and J by 1 base, with 7 bases of the junction left unmatched. The length of the CDR3 is 17 residues. CDR3 DNA sequence: TGTGCCAGCAGTGAAGGCCAACTAGCGGGAAATTCCTACGAGCAGTACTTC. Protein: CASSEGQLAGNSYEQYF.

This clonotype came up a few times. The genes are TRBV20-1 and TRBJ2-4, with unresolved D. Per the germline V gene, CDR1 is DFQATT and CDR2 is SNEGSKA (reference sequence). V was trimmed by 6 bases and J by 1 base, leaving 13 bases between them. The CDR3 is 14 amino acids. CDR3 nucleotides: TGCAGTGCCCATGTCGGAGAGGCCAAAAACATTCAGTACTTC. Residues: CSAHVGEAKNIQYF.

The chain combines TRBV20-1 with TRBJ2-7, with 9 bases identical to TRBD1. Trimming took 6 bases from V and 7 from J; bases not matched to a gene: 13. The CDR3 is made up of 14 amino acids. The germline CDR1 and CDR2 sequences are DFQATT and SNEGSKA (reference sequence). CDR3 sequence reads: CSATRDREVEEQYF. The CDR3 nucleotides are TGCAGTGCAACCCGGGACAGGGAGGTGGAGGAGCAGTACTTC.

The chain uses TRBV29-1 and TRBJ1-4, with D tentatively TRBD1 (5 bases). Trimming took 7 bases from V and 3 from J, leaving 12 bases between them. CDR1 SQVTM and CDR2 ANQGSEA come from the germline V gene. The CDR3 contains 13 residues. CDR3 DNA: TGCAGCGCTGGGGACGGACCTAATGAAAAACTGTTTTTT. It specifies CSAGDGPNEKLFF.

DNA for the CDR3: TGTGCCAGCAGTTCGATTCGGGACAGGGGGCGCGAGCAGTACTTC. It codes for CASSSIRDRGREQYF. This chain joins TRBV27 and TRBJ2-4; 12 bases are a match to TRBD1. The DNA end is a closer match to TRBJ2-7, so the J assignment may be wrong. CDR3 size: 15 residues. Germline V gene lookup returns CDR1 MNHEY and CDR2 SMNVEV (reference sequence).

This sequence joins TRBV3-1 and TRBJ2-4; 11 bases are a match to TRBD2. The J call may be incorrect, as the DNA end agrees better with TRBJ2-7. Germline CDR1 LGHDT, CDR2 YNNKEL (reference sequence). This CDR3 comprises 15 residues. The CDR3 is CASSEQLGTSGEQYF. CDR3 nucleotides: TGTGCCAGCAGCGAGCAACTAGGGACTAGCGGCGAGCAGTACTTC.

The chain links TRBV4-1 to TRBJ2-1; 10 bases are a match to TRBD2. The J segment lost 7 bases and the V segment lost 0 bases, leaving 9 bases of the junction unmatched. There are 17 residues in the CDR3. The germline gives CDR1 MGHRA, CDR2 YSYEKL. CDR3: CASSQDWGSGGFNEQFF. The CDR3 DNA follows: TGCGCCAGCAGCCAAGATTGGGGTAGCGGGGGGTTTAATGAGCAGTTCTTC.